A selection of T cell receptor beta chains follows, all from one sample in a study of PD-L1 blockade in urothelial cancer. Libraries were prepared by immunoSEQ multiplex PCR; TCRdb keeps only in-frame clonotypes and omits some of them. The top ten clones hold roughly 1.6% of a sample with tens of thousands of clones, roughly four fifths of them seen once. Sequencing was performed on PBMCs, taken around atezolizumab (anti-PD-L1) treatment. These receptor sequences come from a man between 65 and 79 years old with urothelial cancer. CDR3s include the opening cysteine and the closing phenylalanine or tryptophan.

v_call	j_call	cdr3_aa
TRBV11-3	TRBJ2-2	CASSPRLSSGDGELFF
TRBV28	TRBJ2-6	CASSSRIGARSGANVLTF
TRBV28	TRBJ2-7	CASSFRHLSYEQYF
TRBV5-6	TRBJ2-3	CASSLDGLRLAHPNTQYF
TRBV28	TRBJ2-7	CASTLTAGEAYEQYF
TRBV19	TRBJ1-5	CASSTFDRGANQPQHF
TRBV7-9	TRBJ2-5	CASSLGLAGHQETQYF
TRBV6-4	TRBJ2-2	CASSDSPSTGELFF
TRBV25-1	TRBJ1-1	CASSLQGLGTEAFF
TRBV28	TRBJ2-2	CASSYTDRGHTGELFF
TRBV4-1	TRBJ2-3	CASRAQGTDTQYF
TRBV10-2	TRBJ2-1	CASSEGSSYNEQFF